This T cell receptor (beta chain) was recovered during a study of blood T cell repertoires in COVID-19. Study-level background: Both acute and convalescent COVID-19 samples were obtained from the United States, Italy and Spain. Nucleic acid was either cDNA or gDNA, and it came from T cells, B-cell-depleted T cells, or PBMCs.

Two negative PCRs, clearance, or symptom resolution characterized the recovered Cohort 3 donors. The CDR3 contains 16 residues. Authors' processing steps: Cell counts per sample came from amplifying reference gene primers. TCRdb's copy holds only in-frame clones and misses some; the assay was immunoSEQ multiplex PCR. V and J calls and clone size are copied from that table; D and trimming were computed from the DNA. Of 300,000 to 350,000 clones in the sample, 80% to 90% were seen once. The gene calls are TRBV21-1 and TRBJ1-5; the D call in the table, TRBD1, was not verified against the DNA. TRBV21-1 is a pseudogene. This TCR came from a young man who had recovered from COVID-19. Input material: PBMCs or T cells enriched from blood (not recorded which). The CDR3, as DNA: TGTGCCAGCAGCGGACCAGGGGGCGCGGGCAATCAGCCCCAGCATTTT. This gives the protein CASSGPGGAGNQPQHF.